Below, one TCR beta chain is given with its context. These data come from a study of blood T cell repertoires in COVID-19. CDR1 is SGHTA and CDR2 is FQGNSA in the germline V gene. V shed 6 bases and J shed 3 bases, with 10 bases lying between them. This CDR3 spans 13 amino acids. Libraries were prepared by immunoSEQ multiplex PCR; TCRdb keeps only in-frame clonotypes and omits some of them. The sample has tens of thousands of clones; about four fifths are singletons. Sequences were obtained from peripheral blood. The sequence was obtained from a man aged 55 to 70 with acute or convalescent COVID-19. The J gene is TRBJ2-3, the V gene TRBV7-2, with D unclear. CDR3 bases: TGTGCCAGCAGTTCTTACGGGACAGATACGCAGTATTTT. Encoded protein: CASSSYGTDTQYF.